This note documents a single T cell receptor (beta chain) sequence. This CDR3 comprises 16 residues. J lost 5 bases, V lost 4 bases, and 9 bases had no gene match. The germline CDR1 and CDR2 sequences are SGHRS and YFSETQ. The sample originates from a study of blood T cell repertoires in COVID-19. Study at large: Nucleic acid was either cDNA or gDNA, and it came from T cells, B-cell-depleted T cells, or PBMCs.

The assay was immunoSEQ multiplex PCR, and TCRdb's table has in-frame clones only and misses some. Among approximately 26,000 clones listed, roughly 87% were seen once. The source material was peripheral blood. This sequence was found in a human donor in a cohort sampled during active COVID-19. The donor label of this sample is uncertain. J is TRBJ2-5 and V is TRBV5-1; 12 positions match TRBD2. The DNA for the CDR3 is TGCGCCAGCAGCCCGACTAGCGGGGGCCGAGGGGAGACCCAGTACTTC. Residues: CASSPTSGGRGETQYF.